A selection of T cell receptor beta chains follows, all from one sample in a study of low-dose radiotherapy and immunotherapy resistance in tumors. TCRdb re-analysed the reads in MiXCR, keeping a single row per CDR3 protein. The sample lists about 50,000 distinct CDR3 sequences; 10% to 15% were seen once. The sequencing here drew on PBMCs, taken before treatment. The receptor source for this set is a female donor with ovarian cancer. Each CDR3 is given with its conserved first and last residue. Each record gives: clone size, J gene, V gene, CDR3 length, D gene, CDR3 protein, CDR3 DNA. The D gene is left open where the match is weak. For some rows the clone size is stated as once, few or many, or as a class when expanded; others skip it.

clone_size: many; j_call: TRBJ2-5; v_call: TRBV7-7; cdr3_length: 13; d_call: -; cdr3_aa: CASSLDYTGTQYF; cdr3_nt: TGTGCTAGCAGCTTAGACTATACCGGGACCCAGTACTTC
clone_size: many; j_call: TRBJ2-7; v_call: TRBV5-1; cdr3_length: 14; d_call: -; cdr3_aa: CASVRTANSYEQYF; cdr3_nt: TGCGCCAGCGTCCGGACAGCGAACTCCTACGAGCAGTACTTC
clone_size: many; j_call: TRBJ2-6; v_call: TRBV28; cdr3_length: 20; d_call: TRBD2; cdr3_aa: CASSLTFGRGVLSGANVLTF; cdr3_nt: TGTGCCAGCAGCCTCACCTTCGGGAGGGGAGTCCTCTCTGGGGCCAACGTCCTGACTTTC
clone_size: many; j_call: TRBJ2-1; v_call: TRBV5-5; cdr3_length: 14; d_call: TRBD1; cdr3_aa: CASRTGQGGHEQFF; cdr3_nt: TGTGCCAGCAGAACCGGACAGGGAGGTCATGAGCAGTTCTTC
clone_size: few; j_call: TRBJ2-4; v_call: TRBV2; cdr3_length: 15; d_call: -; cdr3_aa: CASRGGAGTKNIQYF; cdr3_nt: TGTGCCAGCAGGGGGGGGGCCGGGACCAAAAACATTCAGTACTTC
clone_size: many; j_call: TRBJ2-6; v_call: TRBV12-3/TRBV12-4; cdr3_length: 16; d_call: -; cdr3_aa: CASSPTGISGANVLTF; cdr3_nt: TGTGCCAGCAGTCCCACCGGAATCTCTGGGGCCAACGTCCTGACTTTC
clone_size: -; j_call: TRBJ2-3; v_call: TRBV28; cdr3_length: 16; d_call: -; cdr3_aa: CASSSDLGRGTDMQYF; cdr3_nt: TGTGCCAGCAGTTCAGATCTCGGGCGGGGCACAGATATGCAGTATTTT
clone_size: many; j_call: TRBJ2-7; v_call: TRBV14; cdr3_length: 18; d_call: TRBD2; cdr3_aa: CASSQTEASGRPGYEQYF; cdr3_nt: TGTGCCAGCAGCCAAACGGAGGCTAGCGGGAGACCAGGCTACGAGCAGTACTTC
clone_size: many; j_call: TRBJ2-7; v_call: TRBV6-6; cdr3_length: 15; d_call: TRBD2; cdr3_aa: CASKGPGLAGDEQYF; cdr3_nt: TGTGCCAGCAAAGGGCCAGGACTAGCGGGGGACGAGCAGTACTTC
clone_size: many; j_call: TRBJ1-1; v_call: TRBV20-1; cdr3_length: 11; d_call: -; cdr3_aa: CSAHRDPEAFF; cdr3_nt: TGCAGTGCTCACCGGGACCCTGAAGCTTTCTTT
clone_size: -; j_call: TRBJ2-1; v_call: TRBV10-1; cdr3_length: 15; d_call: TRBD1; cdr3_aa: CASSDSGTGVDEQFF; cdr3_nt: TGCGCCAGCAGTGACTCCGGGACAGGGGTCGATGAGCAGTTCTTC
clone_size: many; j_call: TRBJ1-3; v_call: TRBV20-1; cdr3_length: 13; d_call: -; cdr3_aa: CSAVDGARGTIYF; cdr3_nt: TGCAGTGCTGTCGACGGAGCCCGTGGCACCATATATTTT
clone_size: many; j_call: TRBJ2-6; v_call: TRBV5-1; cdr3_length: 19; d_call: -; cdr3_aa: CASSLARGGQVSGANVLTF; cdr3_nt: TGCGCCAGCAGCCTGGCGAGGGGGGGACAGGTCTCTGGGGCCAACGTCCTGACTTTC
clone_size: -; j_call: TRBJ1-5; v_call: TRBV27; cdr3_length: 15; d_call: -; cdr3_aa: CASSLSATGNQPQHF; cdr3_nt: TGTGCCAGCAGTTTATCCGCAACGGGTAATCAACCCCAGCATTTT
clone_size: many; j_call: TRBJ2-1; v_call: TRBV6-8; cdr3_length: 11; d_call: -; cdr3_aa: CASSSGLEQFF; cdr3_nt: TGTGCCAGCAGTTCCGGTCTTGAGCAGTTCTTC
clone_size: many; j_call: TRBJ2-1; v_call: TRBV12-3/TRBV12-4; cdr3_length: 12; d_call: -; cdr3_aa: CATGRGYNEQFF; cdr3_nt: TGTGCCACCGGACGGGGGTACAATGAGCAGTTCTTC
clone_size: -; j_call: TRBJ2-1; v_call: TRBV5-1; cdr3_length: 17; d_call: TRBD2; cdr3_aa: CASSRGTSGRRYNEQFF; cdr3_nt: TGCGCCAGCAGCAGGGGGACTAGCGGGAGACGGTACAATGAGCAGTTCTTC
clone_size: many; j_call: TRBJ1-3; v_call: TRBV20-1; cdr3_length: 11; d_call: -; cdr3_aa: CSARGGNTIYF; cdr3_nt: TGCAGTGCTAGAGGTGGGAACACCATATATTTT
clone_size: many; j_call: TRBJ2-3; v_call: TRBV20-1; cdr3_length: 14; d_call: TRBD1; cdr3_aa: CSARDPTGADTQYF; cdr3_nt: TGCAGTGCTAGAGATCCGACAGGGGCTGATACGCAGTATTTT
clone_size: many; j_call: TRBJ2-1; v_call: TRBV20-1; cdr3_length: 15; d_call: TRBD2; cdr3_aa: CSARALGTSFDEQFF; cdr3_nt: TGCAGTGCTAGAGCCCTCGGGACTAGCTTCGATGAGCAGTTCTTC
clone_size: many; j_call: TRBJ1-1; v_call: TRBV9; cdr3_length: 14; d_call: -; cdr3_aa: CASSQVGARTEAFF; cdr3_nt: TGTGCCAGCAGCCAAGTGGGGGCTCGTACTGAAGCTTTCTTT
clone_size: -; j_call: TRBJ2-2; v_call: TRBV30; cdr3_length: 13; d_call: -; cdr3_aa: CAWRETGTGELFF; cdr3_nt: TGTGCCTGGAGGGAAACAGGGACCGGGGAGCTGTTTTTT
clone_size: many; j_call: TRBJ1-4; v_call: TRBV20-1; cdr3_length: 15; d_call: -; cdr3_aa: CSARDNRLSDEKLFF; cdr3_nt: TGCAGTGCTAGAGATAATCGACTTTCGGATGAAAAACTGTTTTTT
clone_size: many; j_call: TRBJ1-5; v_call: TRBV2; cdr3_length: 15; d_call: TRBD1; cdr3_aa: CASSPTGQQNQPQHF; cdr3_nt: TGTGCCAGCAGCCCCACGGGACAGCAAAATCAGCCCCAGCATTTT
clone_size: many; j_call: TRBJ2-3; v_call: TRBV29-1; cdr3_length: 13; d_call: TRBD1; cdr3_aa: CSAGDRGPDTQYF; cdr3_nt: TGCAGCGCCGGGGACAGGGGGCCAGATACGCAGTATTTT
clone_size: many; j_call: TRBJ1-5; v_call: TRBV5-5; cdr3_length: 14; d_call: -; cdr3_aa: CASSPGTPGQPQHF; cdr3_nt: TGTGCCAGCAGCCCAGGGACACCGGGCCAGCCCCAGCATTTT
clone_size: many; j_call: TRBJ2-3; v_call: TRBV7-6; cdr3_length: 13; d_call: -; cdr3_aa: CASSAQLVDTQYF; cdr3_nt: TGTGCCAGCAGCGCTCAACTAGTGGATACGCAGTATTTT
clone_size: many; j_call: TRBJ2-3; v_call: TRBV19; cdr3_length: 14; d_call: -; cdr3_aa: CASSETDSTDTQYF; cdr3_nt: TGTGCCAGTAGTGAGACAGACAGCACAGATACGCAGTATTTT
clone_size: -; j_call: TRBJ1-2; v_call: TRBV18; cdr3_length: 18; d_call: -; cdr3_aa: CASSLTTVSAENPYGYTF; cdr3_nt: TGTGCCAGCTCACTTACAACAGTTTCGGCAGAAAACCCCTATGGCTACACCTTC
clone_size: -; j_call: TRBJ1-1; v_call: TRBV7-8; cdr3_length: 17; d_call: TRBD1; cdr3_aa: CASSLGLWTGENTEAFF; cdr3_nt: TGTGCCAGCAGCTTAGGTTTATGGACAGGGGAGAACACTGAAGCTTTCTTT
clone_size: many; j_call: TRBJ2-1; v_call: TRBV19; cdr3_length: 13; d_call: TRBD2; cdr3_aa: CASTGLAGAEQFF; cdr3_nt: TGTGCCAGCACGGGACTAGCGGGGGCCGAGCAGTTCTTC
clone_size: many; j_call: TRBJ2-1; v_call: TRBV11-2; cdr3_length: 15; d_call: TRBD2; cdr3_aa: CASSTGLAGANEQFF; cdr3_nt: TGTGCCAGCAGCACCGGACTAGCGGGGGCCAATGAGCAGTTCTTC
clone_size: many; j_call: TRBJ1-2; v_call: TRBV4-2; cdr3_length: 17; d_call: -; cdr3_aa: CASSQERSGDLFHGYTF; cdr3_nt: TGTGCCAGCAGCCAAGAACGGTCAGGGGATCTGTTCCATGGCTACACCTTC
clone_size: many; j_call: TRBJ1-1; v_call: TRBV18; cdr3_length: 15; d_call: -; cdr3_aa: CASSPGTQSNTEAFF; cdr3_nt: TGTGCCAGCTCCCCCGGGACCCAAAGTAACACTGAAGCTTTCTTT
clone_size: many; j_call: TRBJ2-4; v_call: TRBV9; cdr3_length: 15; d_call: -; cdr3_aa: CASSVGPGGKNIQYF; cdr3_nt: TGTGCCAGCAGCGTAGGGCCCGGGGGCAAAAACATTCAGTACTTC
clone_size: many; j_call: TRBJ1-6; v_call: TRBV2; cdr3_length: 15; d_call: TRBD1; cdr3_aa: CASSRDRAANSPLHF; cdr3_nt: TGTGCCAGCAGTCGGGACAGGGCGGCCAATTCACCCCTCCACTTT
clone_size: many; j_call: TRBJ2-2; v_call: TRBV2; cdr3_length: 16; d_call: -; cdr3_aa: CASSESGGEVTGELFF; cdr3_nt: TGTGCCAGCAGTGAATCAGGGGGGGAGGTAACCGGGGAGCTGTTTTTT
clone_size: many; j_call: TRBJ2-1; v_call: TRBV29-1; cdr3_length: 13; d_call: TRBD1; cdr3_aa: CSVFRDRVNEQFF; cdr3_nt: TGCAGCGTTTTCCGGGACAGGGTCAATGAGCAGTTCTTC
clone_size: many; j_call: TRBJ2-1; v_call: TRBV24-1; cdr3_length: 15; d_call: -; cdr3_aa: CATSDPTSGYNEQFF; cdr3_nt: TGTGCCACCAGTGATCCGACGAGCGGATACAATGAGCAGTTCTTC
clone_size: many; j_call: TRBJ1-4; v_call: TRBV27; cdr3_length: 14; d_call: -; cdr3_aa: CASEEGATNEKLFF; cdr3_nt: TGTGCCAGCGAGGAGGGTGCAACTAATGAAAAACTGTTTTTT
clone_size: many; j_call: TRBJ2-2; v_call: TRBV9; cdr3_length: 15; d_call: TRBD2; cdr3_aa: CASYPSGKRTGELFF; cdr3_nt: TGTGCCAGCTATCCCAGCGGGAAAAGAACCGGGGAGCTGTTTTTT
clone_size: many; j_call: TRBJ1-1; v_call: TRBV6-1; cdr3_length: 14; d_call: -; cdr3_aa: CASSERGVGAEAFF; cdr3_nt: TGTGCCAGCAGTGAACGGGGGGTGGGGGCTGAAGCTTTCTTT
clone_size: many; j_call: TRBJ2-3; v_call: TRBV7-2; cdr3_length: 18; d_call: TRBD2; cdr3_aa: CASSLVVIGLAGSVTQYF; cdr3_nt: TGTGCCAGCAGCTTAGTCGTCATCGGACTAGCGGGGAGCGTAACGCAGTATTTT
clone_size: many; j_call: TRBJ2-5; v_call: TRBV7-3; cdr3_length: 13; d_call: TRBD1; cdr3_aa: CASSQQGKETQYF; cdr3_nt: TGTGCCAGCAGCCAACAGGGGAAGGAGACCCAGTACTTC
clone_size: few; j_call: TRBJ2-7; v_call: TRBV3-1; cdr3_length: 15; d_call: TRBD1; cdr3_aa: CASSQFGTGAYEQYF; cdr3_nt: TGTGCCAGCAGCCAATTTGGGACAGGGGCCTACGAGCAGTACTTC
clone_size: many; j_call: TRBJ2-1; v_call: TRBV19; cdr3_length: 15; d_call: -; cdr3_aa: CASSRGDTDYNEQFF; cdr3_nt: TGTGCCAGTAGTCGAGGGGACACCGACTACAATGAGCAGTTCTTC